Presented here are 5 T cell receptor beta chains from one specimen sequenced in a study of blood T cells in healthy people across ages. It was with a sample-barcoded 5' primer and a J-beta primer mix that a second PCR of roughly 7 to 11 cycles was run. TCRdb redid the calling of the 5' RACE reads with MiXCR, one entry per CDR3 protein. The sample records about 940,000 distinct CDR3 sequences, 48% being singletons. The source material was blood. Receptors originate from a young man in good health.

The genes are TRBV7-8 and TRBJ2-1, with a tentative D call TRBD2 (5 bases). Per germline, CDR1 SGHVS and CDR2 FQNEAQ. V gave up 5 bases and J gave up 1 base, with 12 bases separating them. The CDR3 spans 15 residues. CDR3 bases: TGTGCCAGCAGCCCCGAACCGGGATCCTACAATGAGCAGTTCTTC. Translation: CASSPEPGSYNEQFF.

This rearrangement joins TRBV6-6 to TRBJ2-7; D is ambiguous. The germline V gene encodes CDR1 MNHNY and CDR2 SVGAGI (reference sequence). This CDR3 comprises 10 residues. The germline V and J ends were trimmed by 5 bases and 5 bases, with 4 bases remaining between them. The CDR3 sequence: CASSEHEQYF. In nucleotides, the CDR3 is TGTGCCAGCAGTGAGCACGAGCAGTACTTC.

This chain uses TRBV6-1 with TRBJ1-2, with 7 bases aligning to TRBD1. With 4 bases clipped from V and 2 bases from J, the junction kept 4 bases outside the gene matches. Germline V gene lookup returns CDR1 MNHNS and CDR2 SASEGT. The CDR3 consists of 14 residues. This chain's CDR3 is CASSVTGQNYGYTF. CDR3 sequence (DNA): TGTGCCAGCAGTGTGACAGGGCAAAACTATGGCTACACCTTC.

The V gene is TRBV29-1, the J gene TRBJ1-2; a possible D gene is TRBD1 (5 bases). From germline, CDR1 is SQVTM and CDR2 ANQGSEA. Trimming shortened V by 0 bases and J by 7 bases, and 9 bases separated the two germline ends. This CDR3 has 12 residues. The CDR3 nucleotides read TGCAGCGTTGAAGATTTAGGGACTGGCTACACCTTC. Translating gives CSVEDLGTGYTF.

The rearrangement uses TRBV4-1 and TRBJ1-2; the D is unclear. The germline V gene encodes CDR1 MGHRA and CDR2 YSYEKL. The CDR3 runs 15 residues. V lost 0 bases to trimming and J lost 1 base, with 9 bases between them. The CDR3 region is CASSQDHNVNYGYTF. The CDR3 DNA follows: TGCGCCAGCAGCCAAGATCATAACGTTAACTATGGCTACACCTTC.